These 15 T cell receptor beta chains originate from one sample sequenced in a study of CD8 T cells in Susac syndrome. Reverse transcription of about 0.5 to 1 ug RNA used random hexamers. Via MiXCR, TCRdb re-called the immunoSEQ multiplex PCR reads, giving one row per CDR3 protein. The sample has approximately 80,000 distinct CDR3 sequences, 94% seen once. Source material: CD8+ T cells from PBMCs. The receptors were sampled from a human donor with Susac syndrome.

This chain connects TRBV19 to TRBJ2-5; D possibly corresponds to TRBD1 (5 bases). Germline V gives CDR1 LNHDA, CDR2 SQIVND (reference sequence). CDR3 length equals 16 residues. V lost 0 bases to trimming and J lost 3 bases, with 14 bases between them. The CDR3 DNA sequence: TGTGCCAGTAGTATAGATAGGGCAGGGAAGGAAGAGACCCAGTACTTC. It codes for CASSIDRAGKEETQYF.

This chain connects TRBV9 to TRBJ2-7; D is uncertain. Germline CDR1 is SGDLS and CDR2 is YYNGEE. The CDR3 loop spans 15 amino acids. V shed 4 bases and J shed 7 bases, with 21 bases lying between them. Here the CDR3 reads CASSSFSTGPEEQYF. The CDR3 DNA follows: TGTGCCAGCAGCAGCTTTTCCACGGGTCCGGAAGAGCAGTACTTC. The full variable domain, in which reference TRBV9 and TRBJ2-7 provide the parts outside the CDR3, is DSGVTQTPKHLITATGQRVTLRCSPRSGDLSVYWYQQSLDQGLQFLIQYYNGEERAKGNILERFSAQQFPDLHSELNLSSLELGDSALYFCASSSFSTGPEEQYFGPGTRLTVT.

The rearrangement uses TRBV12-3 or TRBV12-4 and TRBJ2-5; 7 bases agree with TRBD2. J gave up 9 bases and V 4 bases, and 8 bases lay outside the gene matches. The CDR3 is 13 amino acids. CDR3 residues: CASSSGLIAAQYF. CDR3 sequence (DNA): TGTGCCAGCAGTTCGGGACTAATCGCAGCCCAGTACTTC.

This rearrangement joins TRBV5-1 to TRBJ1-2; TRBD1 matches 8 bases. This CDR3 region has 15 residues. Germline trimming cut 5 bases from V and 3 bases from J; bases unmatched to any gene: 9. Germline lookup yields CDR1 SGHRS and CDR2 YFSETQ. The CDR3 region has the DNA TGCGCCAGCAGACCTACGGACAGGGATCACTATGGCTACACCTTC. Residues: CASRPTDRDHYGYTF.

The chain links TRBV10-3 to TRBJ1-6; tentative D call: TRBD1 (5 bases). Per germline, CDR1 ENHRY and CDR2 SYGVKD. The CDR3 contains 16 residues. Deletions cut 5 bases from V and 4 bases from J, with 15 bases between. The CDR3 nucleotides read TGTGCCATCAGTCCCTCGGGGGAATTATATAATTCACCCCTCCACTTT. It encodes CAISPSGELYNSPLHF.

This clonotype appeared once. The chain carries TRBV2 and TRBJ2-7; TRBD1 matches 7 bases. V lost 4 bases and J lost 13; bases outside the gene matches: 4. The CDR3 is 10 residues long. Germline lookup yields CDR1 SNHLY and CDR2 FYNNEI. The CDR3 bases are TGTGCCAGCAGTGCCGGGACAGATTACTTC. Amino acid sequence: CASSAGTDYF.

The table lists this clonotype with a count of one. V usage is TRBV19 and J usage is TRBJ2-7; no firm D call. The V and J ends lost 0 bases and 1 base respectively, with 7 bases between them. The CDR3 spans 14 residues. CDR1 and CDR2 from the germline V gene are LNHDA and SQIVND (reference sequence). In DNA, the CDR3 is TGTGCCAGTAGTATAGAACCGGAGTCCTACGAGCAGTACTTC. Residues: CASSIEPESYEQYF. The full variable domain, rest sourced from reference TRBV19 and TRBJ2-7, is DGGITQSPKYLFRKEGQNVTLSCEQNLNHDAMYWYRQDPGQGLRLIYYSQIVNDFQKGDIAEGYSVSREKKESFPLTVTSAQKNPTAFYLCASSIEPESYEQYFGPGTRLTVT.

The V call is TRBV7-9, the J call TRBJ1-2; TRBD1 agrees at 9 bases. V lost 7 bases to trimming and J lost 4 bases; unmatched junction nucleotides: 7. The CDR3 loop spans 14 amino acids. In germline, CDR1 is SEHNR, CDR2 FQNEAQ (reference sequence). The CDR3 nucleotides read TGTGCCAGCACATCGGGACAGGGTCTCTATGGCTACACCTTC. It is translated as CASTSGQGLYGYTF.

The J gene is TRBJ2-3, the V gene TRBV12-3 or TRBV12-4; 7 positions agree with TRBD1. The CDR3 length is 14 residues. The trim removed 8 bases at V and 6 bases at J, leaving 11 bases unmatched. This CDR3 reads CASCKGALYDTQYF. In nucleotides, the CDR3 is TGTGCCAGCTGTAAGGGGGCGCTTTATGATACGCAGTATTTT.

The chain couples TRBV30 to TRBJ2-7; D perhaps matches TRBD2 (5 bases). The germline V gene encodes CDR1 GTSNPN and CDR2 SVGIG (reference sequence). V gave up 5 bases and J gave up 4 bases, with 15 bases separating them. The CDR3 contains 13 residues. Here the CDR3 reads CAWEPKEGYEQYF. The CDR3 DNA reads as TGTGCCTGGGAGCCAAAAGAGGGTTACGAGCAGTACTTC.

The chain recombines TRBV6-2 or TRBV6-3 with TRBJ2-3; TRBD2 agrees at 8 bases. The CDR3 is 21 amino acids. Germline loops: CDR1 MNHEY, CDR2 SVGEGT. J lost 0 bases, V lost 4 bases, and 21 bases had no gene match. The CDR3 here is CASSSILERGPPSFSTDTQYF. CDR3 bases: TGTGCCAGCAGTTCAATCCTAGAGCGGGGGCCTCCTTCATTTAGCACAGATACGCAGTATTTT.

The chain carries TRBV27 and TRBJ2-1, with D possibly TRBD1 on 6 matching bases. The V gene's germline CDR1 is MNHEY and CDR2 SMNVEV (reference sequence). V lost 5 bases and J 6 bases, leaving 20 bases between the germline ends. There are 16 residues in the CDR3. CDR3 nucleotide sequence: TGTGCCAGCAGTCCCAACAGGGTGGGGACAAGCAATGAGCAGTTCTTC. Its protein product is CASSPNRVGTSNEQFF.

The rearrangement links TRBV9 to TRBJ1-4, with 7 bases aligning to TRBD1. Germline trimming cut 3 bases from V and 8 bases from J; bases unmatched to any gene: 4. Germline V gene sequence: CDR1 SGDLS, CDR2 YYNGEE. This CDR3 is 13 amino acids long. The CDR3 here is CASSDSGGEKLFF. The CDR3 DNA is TGTGCCAGCAGCGATTCAGGGGGGGAAAAACTGTTTTTT.

This chain connects TRBV5-4 to TRBJ2-1; D is uncertain. Germline-derived CDR1 and CDR2 are SGHNT and YYREEE (reference sequence). Trimming shortened V by 5 bases and J by 8 bases, and 11 bases separated the two germline ends. This CDR3 contains 12 residues. This CDR3 reads CASSLLFDEQFF. CDR3 nucleotide sequence: TGTGCCAGCAGTTTACTTTTCGATGAGCAGTTCTTC. Drawing the rest from reference TRBV5-4 and TRBJ2-1, the complete variable domain is ETGVTQSPTHLIKTRGQQVTLRCSSQSGHNTVSWYQQALGQGPQFIFQYYREEENGRGNFPPRFSGLQFPNYSSELNVNALELDDSALYLCASSLLFDEQFFGPGTRLTVL.

This sequence joins TRBV5-1 and TRBJ2-7; D uncertain. The CDR3 is made up of 12 amino acids. The V end was cut by 5 bases, the J end by 5 bases, with 11 bases between. Germline lookup yields CDR1 SGHRS and CDR2 YFSETQ. The DNA of the CDR3 is TGCGCCAGCAGATTGTATGGAGACGAGCAGTACTTC. Protein sequence: CASRLYGDEQYF.